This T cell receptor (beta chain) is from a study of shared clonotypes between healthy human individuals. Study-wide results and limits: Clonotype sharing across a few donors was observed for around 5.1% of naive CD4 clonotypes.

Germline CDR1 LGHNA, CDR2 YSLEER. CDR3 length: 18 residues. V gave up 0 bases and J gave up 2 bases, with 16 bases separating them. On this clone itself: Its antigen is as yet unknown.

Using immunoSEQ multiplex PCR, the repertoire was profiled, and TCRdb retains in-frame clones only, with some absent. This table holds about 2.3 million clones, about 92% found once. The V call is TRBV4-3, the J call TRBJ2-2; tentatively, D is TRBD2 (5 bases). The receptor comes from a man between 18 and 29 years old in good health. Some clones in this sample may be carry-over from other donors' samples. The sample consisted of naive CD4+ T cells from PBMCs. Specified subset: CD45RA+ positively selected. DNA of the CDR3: TGCGCCAGCAGCCAAGAGATGAGCACTAGGCTAAACACCGGGGAGCTGTTTTTT. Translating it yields CASSQEMSTRLNTGELFF.